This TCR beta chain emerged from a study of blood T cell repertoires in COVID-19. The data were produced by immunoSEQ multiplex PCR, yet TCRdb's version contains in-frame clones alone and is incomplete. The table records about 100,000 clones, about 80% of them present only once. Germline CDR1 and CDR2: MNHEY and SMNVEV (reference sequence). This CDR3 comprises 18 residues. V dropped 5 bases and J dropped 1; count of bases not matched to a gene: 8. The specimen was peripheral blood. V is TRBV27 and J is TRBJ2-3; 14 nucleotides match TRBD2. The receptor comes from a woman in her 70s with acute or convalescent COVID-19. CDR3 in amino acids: CASSPRPTSGGGTDTQYF. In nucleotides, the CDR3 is TGTGCCAGCAGTCCACGACCGACTAGCGGGGGGGGCACAGATACGCAGTATTTT.